This T cell receptor beta chain was identified during a study of T cell responses to AZD1222 COVID-19 vaccine. General study points: Repertoire sampling happened only post peak T cell response. Only a handful of AZD1222 recipients tested seropositive at baseline.

It was second doses at about 4 or about 12 weeks that were pooled. Remarks on this clone: The antigen remains undetermined.

The method was immunoSEQ multiplex PCR; TCRdb's version includes in-frame clones alone and lacks a portion of them. The sample carries fewer than 90,000 clones, 85% to 90% recorded once. The TCR sequence derives from an adult who received the AZD1222 COVID-19 vaccine. Sequenced material: peripheral blood, taken 28 days after the second AZD1222 dose.

The CDR3 region is CASSPLTASTDTQYF. The CDR3 nucleotides are TGTGCCAGCTCACCATTGACAGCTAGCACAGATACGCAGTATTTT. The gene calls are TRBV18 and TRBJ2-3; D may be TRBD1 (5 bases). Trimming left V 2 bases short and J 0 bases short, with 9 bases between. The CDR3 totals 15 residues. Germline V gene lookup returns CDR1 KGHSH and CDR2 LQKENI.